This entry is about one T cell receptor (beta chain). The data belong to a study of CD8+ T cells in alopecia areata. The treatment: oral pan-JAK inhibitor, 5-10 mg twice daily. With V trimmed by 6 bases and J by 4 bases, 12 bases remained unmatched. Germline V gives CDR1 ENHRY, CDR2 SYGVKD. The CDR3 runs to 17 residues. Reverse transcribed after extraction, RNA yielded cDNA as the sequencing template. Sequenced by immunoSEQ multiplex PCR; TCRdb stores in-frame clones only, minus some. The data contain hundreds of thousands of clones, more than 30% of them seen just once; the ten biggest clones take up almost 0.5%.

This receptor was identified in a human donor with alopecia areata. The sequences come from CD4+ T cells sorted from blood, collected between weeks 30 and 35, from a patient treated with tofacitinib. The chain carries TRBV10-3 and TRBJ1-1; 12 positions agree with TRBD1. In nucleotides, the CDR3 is TGTGCCATCAGGGGATCCGGGACAGGGGGCCGGAGCACTGAAGCTTTCTTT. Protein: CAIRGSGTGGRSTEAFF.